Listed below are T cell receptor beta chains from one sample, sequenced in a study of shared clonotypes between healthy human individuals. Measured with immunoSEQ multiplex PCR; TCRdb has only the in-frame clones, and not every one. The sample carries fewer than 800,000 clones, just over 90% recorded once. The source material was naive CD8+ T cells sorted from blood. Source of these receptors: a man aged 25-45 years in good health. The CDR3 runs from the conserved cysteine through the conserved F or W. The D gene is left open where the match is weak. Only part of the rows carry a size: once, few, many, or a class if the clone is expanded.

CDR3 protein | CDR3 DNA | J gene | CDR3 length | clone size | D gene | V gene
CASSLRADGNYEGLFF | TGTGCCAGCAGTTTAAGAGCTGACGGGAATTATGAGGGACTGTTTTTT | TRBJ1-4 | 16 | . | . | TRBV27
CASSSTQGVKDEQFF | TGTGCCAGCAGCTCGACTCAGGGGGTCAAGGATGAGCAGTTCTTC | TRBJ2-1 | 15 | . | TRBD1 | TRBV7-8
CASKGIGYGYTF | TGTGCCAGTAAGGGGATCGGCTATGGCTACACCTTC | TRBJ1-2 | 12 | . | . | TRBV19
CASSQEISGRGDTQYF | TGCGCCAGCAGCCAAGAGATTAGCGGGAGGGGAGATACGCAGTATTTT | TRBJ2-3 | 16 | . | TRBD2 | TRBV4-3
CASSPGHYEQYF | TGTGCCAGCAGCCCAGGACACTACGAGCAGTACTTC | TRBJ2-7 | 12 | . | . | TRBV7-9
CASSEPGLEENPYNEQFF | TGTGCCAGCAGCGAACCGGGACTAGAAGAAAACCCCTACAATGAGCAGTTCTTC | TRBJ2-1 | 18 | . | TRBD2 | TRBV7-6
CASSKDRGTSYEQYF | TGTGCCAGCAGCAAGGACAGGGGAACCTCCTACGAGCAGTACTTC | TRBJ2-7 | 15 | . | TRBD1 | TRBV6-5
CASSGGQMNTEAFF | TGTGCCAGCAGCGGGGGACAAATGAACACTGAAGCTTTCTTT | TRBJ1-1 | 14 | . | . | TRBV9
CASSYYRVDQPQHF | TGTGCCAGCAGTTATTACAGGGTTGATCAGCCCCAGCATTTT | TRBJ1-5 | 14 | . | . | TRBV6-6
CSVEEWTGTEQYF | TGCAGCGTTGAAGAGTGGACAGGGACCGAGCAGTACTTC | TRBJ2-7 | 13 | . | TRBD1 | TRBV29-1
CASSSTGARPEKLFF | TGTGCCAGCAGCTCAACAGGGGCGAGGCCGGAAAAACTGTTTTTT | TRBJ1-4 | 15 | . | TRBD1 | TRBV7-9
CASSFPRGLPGTGGQETQYF | TGTGCCAGCAGCTTCCCTAGAGGGCTGCCGGGGACAGGGGGCCAAGAGACCCAGTACTTC | TRBJ2-5 | 20 | . | TRBD1 | TRBV7-6
CASSLARLGAERGSEQFF | TGTGCCAGCAGCTTAGCGCGGCTAGGGGCTGAGAGGGGCTCTGAGCAGTTCTTC | TRBJ2-1 | 18 | once | . | TRBV7-6
CASSLLAEHTGELFF | TGTGCCAGCAGCTTATTAGCGGAGCACACCGGGGAGCTGTTTTTT | TRBJ2-2 | 15 | . | . | TRBV11-2
CASSVDRTSGIETQYF | TGTGCCAGCAGCGTAGATCGGACTAGCGGGATTGAGACCCAGTACTTC | TRBJ2-5 | 16 | . | TRBD2 | TRBV9
CASSLWGNEQFF | TGTGCCAGCAGCTTATGGGGCAATGAGCAGTTCTTC | TRBJ2-1 | 12 | . | . | TRBV5-6
CASSSPDSYSNQPQHF | TGTGCCAGCAGTTCACCGGACAGCTATAGCAATCAGCCCCAGCATTTT | TRBJ1-5 | 16 | . | . | TRBV28
CASSLSRAGNTIYF | TGTGCCAGCAGTTTATCGAGAGCTGGAAACACCATATATTTT | TRBJ1-3 | 14 | . | . | TRBV27
CAISEPRSGSGPRQYF | TGTGCCATCAGTGAGCCAAGAAGCGGGAGTGGGCCGAGGCAGTACTTC | TRBJ2-7 | 16 | once | TRBD2 | TRBV10-3
CASSTQQENYGYTF | TGTGCCAGCAGTACGCAACAGGAAAACTATGGCTACACCTTC | TRBJ1-2 | 14 | few | . | TRBV2
CASSFYSLPEQYF | TGTGCCAGCAGTTTTTACAGCCTCCCTGAGCAGTACTTC | TRBJ2-7 | 13 | . | . | TRBV2
CASSLLAGDYEQYF | TGTGCCAGCAGCTTGTTAGCGGGAGACTACGAGCAGTACTTC | TRBJ2-7 | 14 | . | TRBD2 | TRBV5-5
CASSEAPGRETQYF | TGTGCCAGCAGCGAGGCTCCCGGGCGCGAGACCCAGTACTTC | TRBJ2-5 | 14 | . | . | TRBV9
CASSPPDRPGTGELFF | TGTGCCAGCAGCCCACCGGACAGGCCGGGCACCGGGGAGCTGTTTTTT | TRBJ2-2 | 16 | . | TRBD1 | TRBV7-9
CASSFPRGGSGRLETQYF | TGTGCCAGCAGCTTCCCTCGGGGAGGTAGCGGGAGATTGGAGACCCAGTACTTC | TRBJ2-5 | 18 | . | TRBD2 | TRBV7-8
CASSQEYSGSNEQYF | TGCGCCAGCAGCCAAGAATATAGCGGGAGCAACGAGCAGTACTTC | TRBJ2-7 | 15 | once | TRBD2 | TRBV4-1
CASSMTDSYEQYF | TGTGCCAGTAGTATGACAGACTCCTACGAGCAGTACTTC | TRBJ2-7 | 13 | . | . | TRBV19